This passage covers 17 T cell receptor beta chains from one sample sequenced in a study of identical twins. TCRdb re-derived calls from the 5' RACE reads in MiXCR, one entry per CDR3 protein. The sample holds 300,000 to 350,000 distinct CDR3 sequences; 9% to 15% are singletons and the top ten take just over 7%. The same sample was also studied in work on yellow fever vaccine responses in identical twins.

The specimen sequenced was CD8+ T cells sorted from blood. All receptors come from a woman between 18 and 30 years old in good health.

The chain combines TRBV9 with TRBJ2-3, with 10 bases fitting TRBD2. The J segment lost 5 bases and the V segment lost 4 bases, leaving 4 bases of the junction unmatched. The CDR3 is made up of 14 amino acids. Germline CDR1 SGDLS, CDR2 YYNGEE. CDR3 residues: CASSTTSGLDTQYF. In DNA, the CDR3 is TGTGCCAGCAGCACGACTAGCGGGTTAGATACGCAGTATTTT. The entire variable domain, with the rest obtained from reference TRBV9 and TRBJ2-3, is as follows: DSGVTQTPKHLITATGQRVTLRCSPRSGDLSVYWYQQSLDQGLQFLIQYYNGEERAKGNILERFSAQQFPDLHSELNLSSLELGDSALYFCASSTTSGLDTQYFGPGTRLTVL.

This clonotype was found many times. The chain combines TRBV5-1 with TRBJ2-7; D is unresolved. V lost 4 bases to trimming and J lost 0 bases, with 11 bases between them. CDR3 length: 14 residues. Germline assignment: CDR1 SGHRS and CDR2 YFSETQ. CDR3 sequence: CASSPGRNSYEQYF. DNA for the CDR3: TGCGCCAGCAGCCCAGGACGAAACTCCTACGAGCAGTACTTC.

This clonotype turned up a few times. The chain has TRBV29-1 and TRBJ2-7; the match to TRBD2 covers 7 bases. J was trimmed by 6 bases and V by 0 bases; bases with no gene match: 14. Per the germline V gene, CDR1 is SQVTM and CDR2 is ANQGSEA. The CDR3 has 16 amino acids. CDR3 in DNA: TGCAGCGTTGAAGATCGGGGTAGCGGGCCCGTATCCGAGCAGTACTTC. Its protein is CSVEDRGSGPVSEQYF.

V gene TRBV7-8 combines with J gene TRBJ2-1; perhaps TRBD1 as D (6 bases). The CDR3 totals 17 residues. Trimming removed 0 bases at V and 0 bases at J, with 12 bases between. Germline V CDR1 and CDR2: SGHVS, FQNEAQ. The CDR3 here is CASSLAGARSSYNEQFF. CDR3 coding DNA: TGTGCCAGCAGCTTAGCGGGGGCGAGGAGCTCCTACAATGAGCAGTTCTTC. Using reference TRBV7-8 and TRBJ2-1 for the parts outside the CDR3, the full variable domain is GAGVSQSPRYKVAKRGQDVALRCDPISGHVSLFWYQQALGQGPEFLTYFQNEAQLDKSGLPSDRFFAERPEGSVSTLKIQRTQQEDSAVYLCASSLAGARSSYNEQFFGPGTRLTVL.

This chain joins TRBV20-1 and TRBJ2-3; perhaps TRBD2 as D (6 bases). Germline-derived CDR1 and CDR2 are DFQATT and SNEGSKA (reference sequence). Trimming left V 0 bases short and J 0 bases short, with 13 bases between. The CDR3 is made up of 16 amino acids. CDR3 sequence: CSARDTLAESTDTQYF. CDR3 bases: TGCAGTGCTAGAGATACGTTAGCGGAAAGCACAGATACGCAGTATTTT.

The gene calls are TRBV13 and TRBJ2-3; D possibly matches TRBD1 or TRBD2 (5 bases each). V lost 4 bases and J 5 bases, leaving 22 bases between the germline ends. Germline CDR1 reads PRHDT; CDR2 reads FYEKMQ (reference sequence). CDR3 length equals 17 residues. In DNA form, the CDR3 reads TGTGCCAGCAGCTCCTACGGTGGGGGAGTCCGGAGAGATACGCAGTATTTT. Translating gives CASSSYGGGVRRDTQYF.

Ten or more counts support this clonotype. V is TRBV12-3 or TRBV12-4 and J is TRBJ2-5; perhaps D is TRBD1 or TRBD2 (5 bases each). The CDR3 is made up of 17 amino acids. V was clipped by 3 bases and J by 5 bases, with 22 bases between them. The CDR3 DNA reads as TGTGCCAGCAGTTTTCGGGTTCTGCCGGCTGAGGGGGAGACCCAGTACTTC. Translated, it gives CASSFRVLPAEGETQYF.

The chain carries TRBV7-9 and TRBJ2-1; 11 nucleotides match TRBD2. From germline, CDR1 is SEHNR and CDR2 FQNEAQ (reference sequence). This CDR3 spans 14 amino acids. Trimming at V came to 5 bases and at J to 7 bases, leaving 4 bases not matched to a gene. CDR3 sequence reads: CASSQLAGENEQFF. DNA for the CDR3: TGTGCCAGCAGCCAACTAGCGGGAGAGAATGAGCAGTTCTTC.

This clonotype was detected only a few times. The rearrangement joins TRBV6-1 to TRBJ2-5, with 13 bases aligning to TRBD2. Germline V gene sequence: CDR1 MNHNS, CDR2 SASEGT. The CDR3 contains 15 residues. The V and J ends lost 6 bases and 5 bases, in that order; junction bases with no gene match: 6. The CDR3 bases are TGTGCCAGCAGATCCGGGACTAGCGGGATGGAGACCCAGTACTTC. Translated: CASRSGTSGMETQYF.

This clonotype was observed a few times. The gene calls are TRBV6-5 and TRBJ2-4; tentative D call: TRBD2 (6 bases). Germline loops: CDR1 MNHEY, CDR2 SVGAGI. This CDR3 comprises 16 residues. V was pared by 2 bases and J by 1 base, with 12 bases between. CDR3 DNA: TGTGCCAGCAGTTACCTTGCGGGGCAGGCCAAAAACATTCAGTACTTC. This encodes CASSYLAGQAKNIQYF.

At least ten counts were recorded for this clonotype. The CDR3 sequence: CSASQGAENNEQFF. The CDR3, as DNA: TGCAGTGCTTCACAGGGGGCTGAAAACAATGAGCAGTTCTTC. The J gene is TRBJ2-1, the V gene TRBV20-1, with 9 nucleotides matching TRBD1. Per germline, CDR1 DFQATT and CDR2 SNEGSKA (reference sequence). V lost 5 bases and J lost 5; bases outside the gene matches: 7. The CDR3 runs to 14 residues.

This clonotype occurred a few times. CDR3: CASSFFDGPTDTQYF. DNA of the CDR3: TGTGCCAGCAGCTTTTTTGACGGACCCACAGATACGCAGTATTTT. J is TRBJ2-3 and V is TRBV13; D gene unclear. This CDR3 has 15 residues. Germline V CDR1 and CDR2: PRHDT, FYEKMQ (reference sequence). Trimming cost V 3 bases and J 2 bases, with 12 bases left between them.

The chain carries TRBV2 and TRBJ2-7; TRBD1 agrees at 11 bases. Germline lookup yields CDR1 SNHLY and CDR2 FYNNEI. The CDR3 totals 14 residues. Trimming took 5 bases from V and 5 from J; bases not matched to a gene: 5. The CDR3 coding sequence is TGTGCCAGCAGTACCGGGACAGGGGGGAACGAGCAGTACGTC. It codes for CASSTGTGGNEQYV.

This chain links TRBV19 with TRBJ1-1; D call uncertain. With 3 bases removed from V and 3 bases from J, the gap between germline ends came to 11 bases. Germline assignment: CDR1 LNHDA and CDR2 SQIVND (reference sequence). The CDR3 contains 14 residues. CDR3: CASSIGSGDTEAFF. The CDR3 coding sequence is TGTGCCAGTAGTATTGGAAGTGGGGACACTGAAGCTTTCTTT.

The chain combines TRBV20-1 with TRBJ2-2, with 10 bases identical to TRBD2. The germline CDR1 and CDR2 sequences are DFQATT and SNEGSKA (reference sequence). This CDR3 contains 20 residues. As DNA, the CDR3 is TGCAGCGCCATAGCGGGGGGTTACAAGATGGATATGGCGAACACCGGGGAGCTGTTTTTT. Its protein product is CSAIAGGYKMDMANTGELFF.

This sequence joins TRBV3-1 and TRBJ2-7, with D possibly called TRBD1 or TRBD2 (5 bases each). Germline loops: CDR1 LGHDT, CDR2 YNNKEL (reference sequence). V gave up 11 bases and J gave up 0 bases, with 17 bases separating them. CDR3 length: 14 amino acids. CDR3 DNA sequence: TGTGCCTCTCGGGGCTCGGAAGCCTCCTACGAGCAGTACTTC. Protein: CASRGSEASYEQYF.

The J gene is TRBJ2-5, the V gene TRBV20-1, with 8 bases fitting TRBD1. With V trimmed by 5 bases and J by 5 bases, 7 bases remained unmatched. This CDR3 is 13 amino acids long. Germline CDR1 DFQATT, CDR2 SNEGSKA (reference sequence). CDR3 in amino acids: CSARQGKGETQYF. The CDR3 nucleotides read TGCAGTGCTCGACAGGGGAAGGGGGAGACCCAGTACTTC.